These 32 T cell receptor beta chains share one sample of origin, sequenced in a study of blood T cell repertoires in COVID-19 (TCRdb year 2020). Libraries were constructed by the immunoSEQ multiplex PCR assay. TCRdb took this table from immuneACCESS and kept in-frame rearrangements with V and J called. Such tables lack part of the clones; where checked against another copy, unresolved V genes explain under half of the gap, and the rest is unexplained. The sample table shows more than 200,000 clones, and about nine tenths are seen once. The ten most abundant clones make up roughly 7.1% of the sample. Input material: PBMCs or T cells enriched from blood (not recorded which). These receptor sequences come from a man in his thirties or forties in a cohort exposed to, infected with or recovered from COVID-19 (not recorded which).

J is TRBJ2-5 and V is TRBV19; 10 bases map to TRBD1. Germline trimming cut 5 bases from V and 5 bases from J; bases unmatched to any gene: 8. This CDR3 comprises 15 residues. The V gene's germline CDR1 is LNHDA and CDR2 SQIVND (reference sequence). For the CDR3, the DNA is TGTGCCAGTAGTGAACGACAGGGGGCGTTGGAGACCCAGTACTTC. Protein: CASSERQGALETQYF.

This clone was recorded once. The rearrangement joins TRBV10-1 to TRBJ2-1, with 9 nucleotides matching TRBD2. The J segment lost 4 bases and the V segment lost 4 bases, leaving 8 bases of the junction unmatched. The CDR3 consists of 16 residues. The germline V gene has CDR1 WNHNN and CDR2 SYGVQD (reference sequence). The CDR3 reads CASSAGGRAGYNEQFF. In DNA form, the CDR3 reads TGCGCCAGCAGTGCGGGCGGGAGGGCCGGGTACAATGAGCAGTTCTTC.

The genes are TRBV7-9 and TRBJ1-2; D call uncertain. Germline CDR1 is SEHNR and CDR2 is FQNEAQ (reference sequence). Trimming left V 2 bases short and J 6 bases short, with 16 bases between. The CDR3 runs to 15 residues. Here the CDR3 reads CASSLNAFASDGYTF. The CDR3 bases are TGTGCCAGCAGCTTAAATGCTTTTGCCTCAGATGGCTACACCTTC.

The rearrangement uses TRBV7-9 and TRBJ2-3, with 8 bases matching TRBD2. V shed 8 bases, J shed 0 bases, and the junction held 19 bases outside the gene matches. CDR3 length: 19 residues. Per the germline V gene, CDR1 is SEHNR and CDR2 is FQNEAQ (reference sequence). The CDR3 loop reads CASAFGAGGRLPSTDTQYF. The DNA for the CDR3 is TGTGCCAGCGCATTCGGGGCGGGCGGGAGGCTTCCTAGCACAGATACGCAGTATTTT.

This rearrangement joins TRBV19 to TRBJ1-5, with TRBD1 matching 9 bases. The trim removed 5 bases at V and 9 bases at J, leaving 11 bases unmatched. Germline CDR1 LNHDA, CDR2 SQIVND (reference sequence). The CDR3 contains 15 residues. CDR3 region: CASSPGQGAVRPQHF. As DNA, the CDR3 is TGTGCCAGTAGTCCGGGACAGGGTGCTGTTCGGCCCCAGCATTTT.

Worth noting for this clone: This specimen includes other DNA sequences encoding the same CDR3. The chain uses TRBV12-3 or TRBV12-4 and TRBJ2-7, with TRBD1 identical over 7 bases. V lost 5 bases to trimming and J lost 7 bases; unmatched junction nucleotides: 5. This CDR3 is 12 amino acids long. CDR3 loop: CASSPTGVEQYF. For the CDR3, the DNA is TGTGCCAGCAGTCCTACAGGGGTAGAGCAGTACTTC.

In this sample, this clone turned up a few times. The J gene is TRBJ2-5, the V gene TRBV28, with TRBD1 matching over 11 bases. The V gene's germline CDR1 is MDHEN and CDR2 SYDVKM. The length of the CDR3 is 17 residues. V lost 3 bases, J lost 0 bases, and 6 bases stayed unmatched. Here the CDR3 reads CASSFGTGGAYQETQYF. Written as DNA, the CDR3 is TGTGCCAGCAGTTTCGGGACAGGGGGAGCGTACCAAGAGACCCAGTACTTC.

The V and J genes are TRBV5-5 and TRBJ2-7; D is ambiguous. This CDR3 is built from 12 residues. Between the trimmed V and J ends, which lost 4 bases and 5 bases, there was a span of 10 bases. Germline-derived CDR1 and CDR2 are SGHKS and YYEKEE (reference sequence). The CDR3 DNA sequence: TGTGCCAGCAGCCCACAGTCCCACGAGCAGTACTTC. Protein sequence: CASSPQSHEQYF.

The chain carries TRBV27 and TRBJ2-7; D is possibly TRBD1 (5 bases). The V end lost 5 bases, the J end lost 2 bases, and 19 bases lay between the germline ends. The CDR3 length is 16 residues. CDR1 and CDR2 from the germline V gene are MNHEY and SMNVEV (reference sequence). The CDR3 sequence is CASSTDSRGRPYEQYF. Here the CDR3 DNA reads TGTGCCAGCAGTACCGATTCAAGGGGTCGCCCCTACGAGCAGTACTTC.

This chain connects TRBV4-1 to TRBJ1-1; TRBD1 matches 9 bases. The ends lost 0 bases at V and 0 bases at J; junction bases unmatched: 11. The CDR3 is made up of 19 amino acids. Germline loops: CDR1 MGHRA, CDR2 YSYEKL. The CDR3 sequence is CASSQETGTGSFLNTEAFF. The CDR3 DNA reads as TGCGCCAGCAGCCAAGAGACCGGGACAGGGTCTTTTTTGAACACTGAAGCTTTCTTT.

V is TRBV27 and J is TRBJ2-1; 10 nucleotides align to TRBD2. The CDR3 sequence is 15 residues long. After removal of 3 bases from V and 9 bases from J, the junction contained 8 bases not matched to a gene. Germline assignment: CDR1 MNHEY and CDR2 SMNVEV (reference sequence). The CDR3 sequence: CASSFPGTSESEQFF. The CDR3 nucleotides are TGTGCCAGCAGTTTCCCGGGGACTAGCGAGAGTGAGCAGTTCTTC.

The rearrangement links TRBV25-1 to TRBJ1-1, with 7 positions matching TRBD1. The CDR3 has 15 amino acids. CDR1 is MGHDK and CDR2 is SYGVNS in the germline V gene. Trimming took 4 bases from V and 0 from J; bases not matched to a gene: 5. CDR3 DNA sequence: TGTGCCAGCAGTGCTCACAGGGGTTTGAACACTGAAGCTTTCTTT. It codes for CASSAHRGLNTEAFF. The variable domain in full, with the rest retrieved from reference TRBV25-1 and TRBJ1-1, is EADIYQTPRYLVIGTGKKITLECSQTMGHDKMYWYQQDPGMELHLIHYSYGVNSTEKGDLSSESTVSRIRTEHFPLTLESARPSHTSQYLCASSAHRGLNTEAFFGQGTRLTVV.

The rearrangement uses TRBV7-9 and TRBJ2-2; the D is unclear. With 7 bases removed from V and 1 base from J, the gap between germline ends came to 13 bases. Looked up from germline, CDR1 is SEHNR and CDR2 is FQNEAQ (reference sequence). The CDR3 runs to 15 residues. The CDR3 bases are TGTGCCAGCATTGGTGGGCAGATGAACACCGGGGAGCTGTTTTTT. Amino acids: CASIGGQMNTGELFF.

The rearrangement joins TRBV12-3 or TRBV12-4 to TRBJ2-7, with a weak D call TRBD2 (5 bases). The CDR3 runs 13 residues. Trimming cost V 5 bases and J 2 bases, with 10 bases left between them. The CDR3 loop is CASSLRGTYEQYF. In DNA form, the CDR3 reads TGTGCCAGCAGTCTTCGGGGAACCTACGAGCAGTACTTC.

The chain has TRBV29-1 and TRBJ1-1; 9 bases align to TRBD1. This CDR3 region has 18 residues. J gave up 1 base and V 4 bases, and 16 bases lay outside the gene matches. The germline gives CDR1 SQVTM, CDR2 ANQGSEA. CDR3: CSVGSAVDRGLWNTEAFF. CDR3 bases: TGCAGCGTTGGCAGCGCCGTGGACAGGGGCCTATGGAACACTGAAGCTTTCTTT.

V usage is TRBV18 and J usage is TRBJ1-1; the match to TRBD1 covers 7 bases. Germline CDR1 reads KGHSH; CDR2 reads LQKENI. This CDR3 contains 13 residues. After removal of 5 bases from V and 7 bases from J, the junction contained 7 bases not matched to a gene. In DNA form, the CDR3 reads TGTGCCAGCTCAGCGCACCGGGACAGTGAAGCTTTCTTT. The encoded protein is CASSAHRDSEAFF. Using reference TRBV18 and TRBJ1-1 for the parts outside the CDR3, the full variable domain is NAGVMQNPRHLVRRRGQEARLRCSPMKGHSHVYWYRQLPEEGLKFMVYLQKENIIDESGMPKERFSAEFPKEGPSILRIQQVVRGDSAAYFCASSAHRDSEAFFGQGTRLTVV.

The rearrangement uses TRBV4-1 and TRBJ2-1; 10 bases fit TRBD2. Trimming cost V 4 bases and J 2 bases; bases outside gene matches: 5. This CDR3 is 16 amino acids long. CDR1 and CDR2 from the germline V gene are MGHRA and YSYEKL. CDR3 protein: CASSRAGTSAYNEQFF. The CDR3 nucleotides are TGCGCCAGCAGCCGCGCCGGGACTAGCGCCTACAATGAGCAGTTCTTC.

This rearrangement joins TRBV10-1 to TRBJ1-1; D gene ambiguous. V lost 3 bases to trimming and J lost 7 bases, with 6 bases between them. Germline CDR1 and CDR2: WNHNN and SYGVQD (reference sequence). CDR3 length equals 11 residues. The CDR3, as DNA: TGCGCCAGCAGTGATCGGTATGAAGCTTTCTTT. Protein: CASSDRYEAFF.

The chain combines TRBV3-1 (or the pseudogene TRBV3-2) with TRBJ1-1; D gene uncertain. Looked up from germline, CDR1 is LGHDT and CDR2 is YNNKEL (reference sequence). V dropped 4 bases and J dropped 10 bases, with 25 bases sitting between them. This CDR3 comprises 16 residues. The CDR3 DNA reads TGTGCCAGCAGCCGACTACATCTAGACCCCTCCCGGAGAGCTTTCTTT. It specifies CASSRLHLDPSRRAFF.

V and J are TRBV29-1 and TRBJ1-2; D gene unclear. Looked up from germline, CDR1 is SQVTM and CDR2 is ANQGSEA. Deletions cut 4 bases from V and 4 bases from J, with 16 bases between. CDR3 length equals 14 residues. CDR3 protein: CSVADGARGYGYTF. The DNA of the CDR3 is TGCAGCGTTGCGGACGGAGCTCGGGGCTATGGCTACACCTTC.

CDR3 amino acids: CASRILAGTSTGELFF. For the CDR3, the DNA is TGTGCCAGCAGAATACTGGCGGGGACCTCCACCGGGGAGCTGTTTTTT. This rearrangement joins TRBV7-9 to TRBJ2-2, with D perhaps matching TRBD2 (6 bases). This CDR3 has 16 amino acids. V was shortened by 6 bases and J by 4 bases, with 18 bases between the two germline ends. Germline V gives CDR1 SEHNR, CDR2 FQNEAQ (reference sequence).

V gene TRBV27 combines with J gene TRBJ2-3, with TRBD1 matching 9 bases. The CDR3 contains 13 residues. Germline V CDR1 and CDR2: MNHEY, SMNVEV (reference sequence). Trimming removed 9 bases from V and 3 bases from J; junction bases left unmatched: 4. This CDR3 is CASRDRATDTQYF. In DNA, the CDR3 is TGTGCCAGTAGGGACAGGGCTACAGATACGCAGTATTTT.

The chain carries TRBV7-3 and TRBJ2-5, with TRBD1 matching over 11 bases. In germline, CDR1 is SGHTA, CDR2 FQGTGA. The CDR3 is made up of 14 amino acids. With 3 bases clipped from V and 4 bases from J, the junction kept 1 base outside the gene matches. The CDR3: CASSFGTGGETQYF. CDR3 DNA: TGTGCCAGCAGCTTCGGGACAGGGGGAGAGACCCAGTACTTC.

The rearrangement joins TRBV2 to TRBJ2-1, with TRBD1 as a possible D gene (6 bases). CDR1 and CDR2 from the germline V gene are SNHLY and FYNNEI. Trimming cost V 6 bases and J 8 bases, with 20 bases left between them. CDR3 size: 15 residues. The CDR3 here is CASSRHTTGMDEQFF. CDR3 in DNA: TGTGCCAGCAGCAGACACACAACAGGGATGGATGAGCAGTTCTTC.

The V and J genes are TRBV27 and TRBJ1-6; TRBD1 matches at 7 bases. Trimming took 5 bases from V and 10 from J; bases not matched to a gene: 5. Germline CDR1 is MNHEY and CDR2 is SMNVEV (reference sequence). The CDR3 spans 13 residues. Here the CDR3 DNA reads TGTGCCAGCAGTCTACAGGGGCCGTCACCCCTCCACTTT. This translates into CASSLQGPSPLHF.

The chain couples TRBV7-9 to TRBJ1-2; TRBD1 is a possible D gene (6 bases). Trimming took 4 bases from V and 4 from J, leaving 22 bases between them. The CDR3 covers 17 residues. Germline V gives CDR1 SEHNR, CDR2 FQNEAQ (reference sequence). In nucleotides, the CDR3 is TGTGCCAGCAGCTCACAGGGTTTCGTGGCCTCGGGCTATGGCTACACCTTC. As protein: CASSSQGFVASGYGYTF.

The chain is built from TRBV2 and TRBJ1-2, with D perhaps TRBD1 (6 bases). This CDR3 comprises 12 residues. V lost 4 bases to trimming and J lost 8 bases, with 11 bases between them. Germline V gene data show CDR1 as SNHLY and CDR2 as FYNNEI. The chain's CDR3 is CASSGTGKGYTF. The CDR3 DNA is TGTGCCAGCAGTGGTACAGGGAAAGGCTACACCTTC.

V usage is TRBV7-8 and J usage is TRBJ2-1; 9 bases align to TRBD1. Trimming at V came to 2 bases and at J to 4 bases, leaving 9 bases not matched to a gene. This CDR3 has 17 amino acids. CDR1 and CDR2 (germline): SGHVS, FQNEAQ. The CDR3 loop reads CASSLSGLDRGYNEQFF. For the CDR3, the DNA is TGTGCCAGCAGCTTATCCGGCTTGGACAGGGGATACAATGAGCAGTTCTTC. Combining the CDR3 with reference TRBV7-8 and TRBJ2-1 gives the whole variable domain GAGVSQSPRYKVAKRGQDVALRCDPISGHVSLFWYQQALGQGPEFLTYFQNEAQLDKSGLPSDRFFAERPEGSVSTLKIQRTQQEDSAVYLCASSLSGLDRGYNEQFFGPGTRLTVL.

V and J are TRBV28 and TRBJ1-6; 10 positions agree with TRBD1. The length of the CDR3 is 16 residues. Germline trimming cut 1 base from V and 7 bases from J; bases unmatched to any gene: 4. Germline V gene sequence: CDR1 MDHEN, CDR2 SYDVKM. CDR3 nucleotide sequence: TGTGCCAGCAGTTTATACGGGACAGGGGACAATTCACCCCTCCACTTT. This sequence encodes CASSLYGTGDNSPLHF.

The chain recombines TRBV6-6 with TRBJ1-5; no firm D call. This CDR3 is built from 16 residues. Germline assignment: CDR1 MNHNY and CDR2 SVGAGI (reference sequence). V shed 5 bases and J shed 4 bases, with 18 bases lying between them. The CDR3 region has the DNA TGTGCCAGCAGTCCGGAGGGTCGGCAGTTAAATCAGCCCCAGCATTTT. The encoded protein is CASSPEGRQLNQPQHF.

CDR3 region: CATSRDPRLAGDRGIQYF. CDR3 DNA: TGTGCCACCAGCAGAGATCCAAGACTAGCGGGAGACAGGGGCATTCAGTACTTC. The chain is built from TRBV15 and TRBJ2-4, with 12 bases matching TRBD2. The CDR3 is 18 amino acids. Germline lookup yields CDR1 LNHNV and CDR2 YYDKDF (reference sequence). After removal of 0 bases from V and 9 bases from J, the junction contained 12 bases not matched to a gene.

This clone came up once. This sequence joins TRBV2 and TRBJ1-2; D not resolved. This CDR3 spans 12 amino acids. V was cut by 8 bases and J by 7 bases, with 14 bases left in between. Germline CDR1 SNHLY, CDR2 FYNNEI. The CDR3 region is CASFLGSGGYTF. The DNA of the CDR3 is TGTGCCAGCTTTTTGGGTTCAGGTGGCTACACCTTC.